This TCR beta chain is drawn from a study of blood T cell repertoires in COVID-19. On the study more broadly: Collection of acute and convalescent COVID-19 samples took place in the United States, Italy and Spain.

Original methodology: Nucleated cell number was recorded as an estimate derived from reference gene primer amplification. Generated by immunoSEQ multiplex PCR, the TCRdb table keeps only in-frame clones and is missing some. V, J and clone size derive from that table, while D and trimming were established from the DNA sequence. The data contain about 73,000 clones, 60% to 80% of them singletons. Patients of the Seattle cohort, enrolled during active infection, were followed longitudinally. The source is a man in his sixties or seventies with COVID-19, enrolled during active disease. Sequencing was done on a sample of peripheral blood.

The CDR3 DNA sequence: TGTGCCAGCAGCTTAGTGGAGGGAGGGTCCAGGGGAAGGAGAGCTTTCTTT. It translates to CASSLVEGGSRGRRAFF. The chain has TRBV7-9 and TRBJ1-1; D possibly corresponds to TRBD1 (6 bases). Trimming pared 1 base from V and 10 bases from J, leaving 25 bases between. This CDR3 contains 17 residues. Germline CDR1 and CDR2: SEHNR and FQNEAQ (reference sequence). The whole variable domain, remainder taken from reference TRBV7-9 and TRBJ1-1, is DTGVSQNPRHKITKRGQNVTFRCDPISEHNRLYWYRQTLGQGPEFLTYFQNEAQLEKSRLLSDRFSAERPKGSFSTLEIQRTEQGDSAMYLCASSLVEGGSRGRRAFFGQGTRLTVV.